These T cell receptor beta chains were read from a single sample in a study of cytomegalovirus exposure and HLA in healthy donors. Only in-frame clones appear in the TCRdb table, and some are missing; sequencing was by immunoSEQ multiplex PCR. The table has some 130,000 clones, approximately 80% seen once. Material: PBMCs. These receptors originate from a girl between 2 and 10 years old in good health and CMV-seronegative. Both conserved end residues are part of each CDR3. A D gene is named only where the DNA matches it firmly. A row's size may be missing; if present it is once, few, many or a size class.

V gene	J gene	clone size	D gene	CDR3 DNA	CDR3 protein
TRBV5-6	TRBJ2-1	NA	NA	TGTGCCAGCAGCTTCTATCGAACGGGGGAGTTCTTC	CASSFYRTGEFF
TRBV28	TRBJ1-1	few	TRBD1	TGTGCCAGCAGTTCCGGGACAGGGAGGGGGTTGGCTGAAGCTTTCTTT	CASSSGTGRGLAEAFF
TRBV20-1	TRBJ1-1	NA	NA	TGCAGCGCTAGGGACAACGCTGAAGCTTTCTTT	CSARDNAEAFF
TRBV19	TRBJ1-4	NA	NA	TGTGCCAGTAGCCCTAGAGGTGAAAAACTGTTTTTT	CASSPRGEKLFF
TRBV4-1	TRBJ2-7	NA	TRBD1	TGCGCCAGCAGCCAAGGCGGGACAGGGGACTACGAGCAGTACTTC	CASSQGGTGDYEQYF
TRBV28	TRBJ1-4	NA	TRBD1	TGTGCCAGCAGGACAGGGAATGAAAAACTGTTTTTT	CASRTGNEKLFF
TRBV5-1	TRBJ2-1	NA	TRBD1	TGCGCCAGCAGCATAGGGACAGGGAATAGGCATGAGCAGTTCTTC	CASSIGTGNRHEQFF
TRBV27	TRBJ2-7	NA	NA	TGTGCCAGCAGGGATCGGAGTCCCCCCGTCGAGTACTTC	CASRDRSPPVEYF
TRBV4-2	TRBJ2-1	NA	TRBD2	TGTGCCAGCAGCCAGTACTCTAGCGGATACAATGAGCAGTTCTTC	CASSQYSSGYNEQFF
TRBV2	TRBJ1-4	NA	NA	TGTGCCAGCAGTGAACGGGGGGGCAGGGTTGGTGAAAAACTGTTTTTT	CASSERGGRVGEKLFF
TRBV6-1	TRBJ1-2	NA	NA	TGTGCCAGCAGTGGGGGCCCCTATGGCTACACCTTC	CASSGGPYGYTF
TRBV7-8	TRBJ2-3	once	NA	TGTGCCAGCAGCTTCACAACTAGGGCAGATACGCAGTATTTT	CASSFTTRADTQYF
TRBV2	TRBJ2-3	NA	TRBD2	TGTGCCAGCAGTGTAGTAGCGGGAGGGACCACAGATACGCAGTATTTT	CASSVVAGGTTDTQYF
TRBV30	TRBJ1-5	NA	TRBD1	TGTGCCTGGAGTGGTGTAGGGGGCCTCAGCAATCAGCCCCAGCATTTT	CAWSGVGGLSNQPQHF
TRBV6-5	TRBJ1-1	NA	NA	TGTGCCAGCAGTCGTCTGAACACTGAAGCTTTCTTT	CASSRLNTEAFF
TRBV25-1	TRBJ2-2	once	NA	TGTGCCAGCAGTGAAGTGGGGGGCACCGGGGAGCTGTTTTTT	CASSEVGGTGELFF
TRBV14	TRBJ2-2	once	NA	TGTGCCAGCAGCCCGCGGGTCGGGGAGCTGTTTTTT	CASSPRVGELFF
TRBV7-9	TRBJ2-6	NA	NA	TGTGCCAGCAGCTCACAGGCAGCATCCTCTGGGGCCAACGTCCTGACTTTC	CASSSQAASSGANVLTF
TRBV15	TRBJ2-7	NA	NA	TGTGCCACCAGAACTGAGGCAAAAGCCCCCTACGAGCAGTACTTC	CATRTEAKAPYEQYF
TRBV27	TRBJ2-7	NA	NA	TGTGCCAGCAGTTTCGGACTGTCGGGGGAGTACGAGCAGTACTTC	CASSFGLSGEYEQYF
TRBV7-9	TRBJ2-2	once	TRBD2	TGTGCCAGCAGTACACTAGCGGGGTCGCCCTCGGGGGAGCTGTTTTTT	CASSTLAGSPSGELFF
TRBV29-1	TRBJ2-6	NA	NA	TGCAGCGTTGGACAGTATCGATCTGGGGCCAACGTCCTGACTTTC	CSVGQYRSGANVLTF
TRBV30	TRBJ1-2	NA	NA	TGTGCCTGTACAGCAAACTATGGCTACACCTTC	CACTANYGYTF
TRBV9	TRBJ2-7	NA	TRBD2	TGTGCCAGCAGCCCAGGACTAGCGGGAGCCTACGAGCAGTACTTC	CASSPGLAGAYEQYF
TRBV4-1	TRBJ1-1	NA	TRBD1	TGCGCCAGCAGCCAAGTACAGGGGGAAGCTTTCTTT	CASSQVQGEAFF
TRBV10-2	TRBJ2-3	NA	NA	TGCGCCAGCAGCGAGGGGGGGAGCGCAGATACGCAGTATTTT	CASSEGGSADTQYF
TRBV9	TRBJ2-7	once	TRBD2	TGTGCCAGCAGCTGTTGGAGATTTACTAGCGACCCAGGGACCTACGAGCAGTACTTC	CASSCWRFTSDPGTYEQYF
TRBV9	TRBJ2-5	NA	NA	TGTGCCAGCAGCGTAGAGCGCCCAGGGGGGATTCAAGAGACCCAGTACTTC	CASSVERPGGIQETQYF
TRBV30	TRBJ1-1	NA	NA	TGTGCCTGGAGTGTAAGCAGGGGCACTGAAGCTTTCTTT	CAWSVSRGTEAFF
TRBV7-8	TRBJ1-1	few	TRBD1	TGTGCCAGCAGCCCAGGGGGCAAGAACACTGAAGCTTTCTTT	CASSPGGKNTEAFF
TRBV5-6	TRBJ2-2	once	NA	TGTGCCAGCAGCTTGGTTCGCGGGGAGCTGTTTTTT	CASSLVRGELFF
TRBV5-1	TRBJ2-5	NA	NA	TGCGCCAGCAGCCCAGGGATTGGGAACCAAGAGACCCAGTACTTC	CASSPGIGNQETQYF
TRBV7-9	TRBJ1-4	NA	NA	TGTGCCAGCAGCTTAGGGGGTCGGGGAGAAAAACTGTTTTTT	CASSLGGRGEKLFF
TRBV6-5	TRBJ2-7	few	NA	TGTGCCAGCAGTTCCTCGGCGGGGAGCTCCTACGAGCAGTACTTC	CASSSSAGSSYEQYF
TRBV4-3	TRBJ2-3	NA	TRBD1	TGCGCCAGCAGCCGGACAGGGGGCACAGATACGCAGTATTTT	CASSRTGGTDTQYF
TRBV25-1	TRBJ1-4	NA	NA	TGTGCCAGCAGTGAAAATAACAGGGCAACTAATGAAAAACTGTTTTTT	CASSENNRATNEKLFF
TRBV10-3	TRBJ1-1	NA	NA	TGTGCCATCAATCGGGGGGCGCAAGGTGAAGCTTTCTTT	CAINRGAQGEAFF
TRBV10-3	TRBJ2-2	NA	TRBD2	TGTGCCATCAGTGAGCACCCAGCGGGGGGTGATACCGGGGAGCTGTTTTTT	CAISEHPAGGDTGELFF
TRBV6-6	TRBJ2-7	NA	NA	TGTGCCAGCACCTCGGAGGGGTACGAGCAGTACTTC	CASTSEGYEQYF
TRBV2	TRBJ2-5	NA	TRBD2	TGTGCCAGCAGCCGGACTAGTCGCCAAGAGACCCAGTACTTC	CASSRTSRQETQYF